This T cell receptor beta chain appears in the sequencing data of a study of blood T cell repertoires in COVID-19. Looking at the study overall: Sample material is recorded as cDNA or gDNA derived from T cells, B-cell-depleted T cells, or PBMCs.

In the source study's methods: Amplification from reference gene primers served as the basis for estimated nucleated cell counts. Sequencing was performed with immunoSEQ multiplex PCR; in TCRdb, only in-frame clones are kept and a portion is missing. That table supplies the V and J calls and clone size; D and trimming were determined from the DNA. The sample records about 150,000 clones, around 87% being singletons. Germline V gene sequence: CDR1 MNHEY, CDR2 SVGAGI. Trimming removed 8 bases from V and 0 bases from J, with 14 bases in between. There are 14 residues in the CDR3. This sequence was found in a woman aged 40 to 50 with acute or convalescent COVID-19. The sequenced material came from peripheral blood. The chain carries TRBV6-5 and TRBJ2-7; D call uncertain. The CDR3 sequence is CASSKTQSSYEQYF. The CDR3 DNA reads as TGTGCCAGCTCTAAGACACAGAGCTCCTACGAGCAGTACTTC.